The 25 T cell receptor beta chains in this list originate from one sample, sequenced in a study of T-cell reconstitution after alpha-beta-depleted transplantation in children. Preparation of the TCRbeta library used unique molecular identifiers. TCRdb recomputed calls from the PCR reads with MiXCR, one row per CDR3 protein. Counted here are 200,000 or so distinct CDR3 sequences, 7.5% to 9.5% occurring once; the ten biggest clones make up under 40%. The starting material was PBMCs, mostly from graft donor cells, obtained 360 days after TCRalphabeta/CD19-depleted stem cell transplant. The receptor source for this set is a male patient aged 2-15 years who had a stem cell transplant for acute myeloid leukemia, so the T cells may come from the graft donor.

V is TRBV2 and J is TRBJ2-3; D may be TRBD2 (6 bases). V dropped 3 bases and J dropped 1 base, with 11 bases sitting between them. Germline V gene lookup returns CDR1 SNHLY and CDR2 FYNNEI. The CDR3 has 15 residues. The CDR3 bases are TGTGCCAGCAGTGAGGATAGCGGACGCACAGATACGCAGTATTTT. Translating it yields CASSEDSGRTDTQYF. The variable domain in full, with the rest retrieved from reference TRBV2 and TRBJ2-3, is EPEVTQTPSHQVTQMGQEVILRCVPISNHLYFYWYRQILGQKVEFLVSFYNNEISEKSEIFDDQFSVERPDGSNFTLKIRSTKLEDSAMYFCASSEDSGRTDTQYFGPGTRLTVL.

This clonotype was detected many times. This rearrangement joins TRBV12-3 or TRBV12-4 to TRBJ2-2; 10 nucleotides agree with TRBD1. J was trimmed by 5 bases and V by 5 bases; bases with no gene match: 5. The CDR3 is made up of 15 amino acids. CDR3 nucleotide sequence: TGTGCCAGCAGTCACGACAGGGGGCCGACCGGGGAGCTGTTTTTT. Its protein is CASSHDRGPTGELFF.

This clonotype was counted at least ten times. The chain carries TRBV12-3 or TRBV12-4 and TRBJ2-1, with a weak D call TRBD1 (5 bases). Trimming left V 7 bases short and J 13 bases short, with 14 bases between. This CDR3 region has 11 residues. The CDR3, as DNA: TGTGCCAGCACAACAGGCTCGGAACAGTTCTTC. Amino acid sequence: CASTTGSEQFF.

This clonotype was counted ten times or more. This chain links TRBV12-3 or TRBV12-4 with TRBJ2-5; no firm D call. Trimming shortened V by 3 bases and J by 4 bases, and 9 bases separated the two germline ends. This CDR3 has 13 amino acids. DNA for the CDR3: TGTGCCAGCAGTTTTTCTGCCCCAGAGACCCAGTACTTC. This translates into CASSFSAPETQYF.

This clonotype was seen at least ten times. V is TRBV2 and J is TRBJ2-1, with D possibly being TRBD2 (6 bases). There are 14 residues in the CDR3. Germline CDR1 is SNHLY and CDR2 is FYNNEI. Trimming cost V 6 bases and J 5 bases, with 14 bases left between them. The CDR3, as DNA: TGTGCCAGCAGGGGACGGACTAACGACAATGAGCAGTTCTTC. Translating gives CASRGRTNDNEQFF.

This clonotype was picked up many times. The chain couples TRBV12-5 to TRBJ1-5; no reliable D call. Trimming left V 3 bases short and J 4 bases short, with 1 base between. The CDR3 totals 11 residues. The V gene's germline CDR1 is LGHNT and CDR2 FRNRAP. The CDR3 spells CASGFNQPQHF. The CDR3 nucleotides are TGTGCTAGTGGTTTTAATCAGCCCCAGCATTTT.

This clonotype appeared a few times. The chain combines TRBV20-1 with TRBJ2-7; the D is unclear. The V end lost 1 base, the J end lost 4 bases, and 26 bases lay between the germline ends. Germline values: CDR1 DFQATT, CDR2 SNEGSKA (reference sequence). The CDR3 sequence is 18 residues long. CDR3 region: CSARVRRKQLPTPYEQYF. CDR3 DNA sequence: TGCAGTGCTAGAGTCAGGCGAAAACAACTCCCTACCCCTTACGAGCAGTACTTC.

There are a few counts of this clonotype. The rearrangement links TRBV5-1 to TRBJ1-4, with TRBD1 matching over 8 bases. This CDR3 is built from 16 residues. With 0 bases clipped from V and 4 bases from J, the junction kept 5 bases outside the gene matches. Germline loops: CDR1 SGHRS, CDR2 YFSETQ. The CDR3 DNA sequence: TGCGCCAGCAGCTTGGCGCAGGGGGCGATTAATGAAAAACTGTTTTTT. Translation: CASSLAQGAINEKLFF. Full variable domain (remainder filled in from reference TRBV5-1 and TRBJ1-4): KAGVTQTPRYLIKTRGQQVTLSCSPISGHRSVSWYQQTPGQGLQFLFEYFSETQRNKGNFPGRFSGRQFSNSRSEMNVSTLELGDSALYLCASSLAQGAINEKLFFGSGTQLSVL.

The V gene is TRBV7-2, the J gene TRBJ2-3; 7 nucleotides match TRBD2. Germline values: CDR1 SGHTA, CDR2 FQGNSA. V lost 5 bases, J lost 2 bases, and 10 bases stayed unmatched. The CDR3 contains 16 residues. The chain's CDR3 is CASSPHRRGITDTQYF. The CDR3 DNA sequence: TGTGCCAGCAGCCCCCACAGGCGGGGGATCACAGATACGCAGTATTTT.

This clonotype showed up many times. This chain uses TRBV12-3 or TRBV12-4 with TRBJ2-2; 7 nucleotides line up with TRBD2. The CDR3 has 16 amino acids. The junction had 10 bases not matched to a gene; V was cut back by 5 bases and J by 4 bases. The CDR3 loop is CASSDGLGLGTGELFF. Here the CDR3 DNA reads TGTGCCAGCAGTGACGGACTAGGTTTGGGCACCGGGGAGCTGTTTTTT.

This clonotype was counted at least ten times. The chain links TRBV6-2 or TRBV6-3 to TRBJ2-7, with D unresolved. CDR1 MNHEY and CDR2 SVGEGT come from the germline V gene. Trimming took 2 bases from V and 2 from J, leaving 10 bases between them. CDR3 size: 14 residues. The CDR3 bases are TGTGCCAGCAGTTACCGGAAGGGTCCCTACGAGCAGTACTTC. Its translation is CASSYRKGPYEQYF.

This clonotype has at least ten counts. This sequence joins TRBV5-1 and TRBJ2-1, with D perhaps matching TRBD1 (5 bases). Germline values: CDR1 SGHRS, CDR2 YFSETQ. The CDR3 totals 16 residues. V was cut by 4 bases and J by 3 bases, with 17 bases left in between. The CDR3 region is CASSPGQGTYYNEQFF. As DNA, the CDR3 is TGCGCCAGCAGCCCCGGCCAGGGAACATACTACAATGAGCAGTTCTTC. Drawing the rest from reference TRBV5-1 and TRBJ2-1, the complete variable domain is KAGVTQTPRYLIKTRGQQVTLSCSPISGHRSVSWYQQTPGQGLQFLFEYFSETQRNKGNFPGRFSGRQFSNSRSEMNVSTLELGDSALYLCASSPGQGTYYNEQFFGPGTRLTVL.

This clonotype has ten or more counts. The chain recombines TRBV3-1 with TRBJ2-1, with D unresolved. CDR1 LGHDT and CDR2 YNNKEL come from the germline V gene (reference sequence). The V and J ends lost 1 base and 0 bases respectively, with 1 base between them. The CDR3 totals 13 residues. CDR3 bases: TGTGCCAGCAGCCAAGGCTCCTACAATGAGCAGTTCTTC. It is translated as CASSQGSYNEQFF.

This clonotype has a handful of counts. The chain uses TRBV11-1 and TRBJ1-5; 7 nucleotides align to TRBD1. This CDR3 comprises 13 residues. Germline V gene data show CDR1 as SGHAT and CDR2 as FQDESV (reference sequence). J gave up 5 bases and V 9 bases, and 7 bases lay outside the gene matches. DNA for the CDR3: TGTGCCAGTAGTGCCGACAGGGATCAGCCCCAGCATTTT. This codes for CASSADRDQPQHF. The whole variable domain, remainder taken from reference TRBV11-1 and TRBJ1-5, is EAEVAQSPRYKITEKSQAVAFWCDPISGHATLYWYRQILGQGPELLVQFQDESVVDDSQLPKDRFSAERLKGVDSTLKIQPAELGDSAMYLCASSADRDQPQHFGDGTRLSIL.

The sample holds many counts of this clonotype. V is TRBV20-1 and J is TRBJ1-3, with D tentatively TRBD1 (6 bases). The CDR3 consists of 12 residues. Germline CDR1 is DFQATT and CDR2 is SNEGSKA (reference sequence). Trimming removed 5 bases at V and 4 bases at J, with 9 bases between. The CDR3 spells CSAPGQGNTIYF. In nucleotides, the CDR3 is TGCAGTGCTCCAGGACAGGGAAACACCATATATTTT.

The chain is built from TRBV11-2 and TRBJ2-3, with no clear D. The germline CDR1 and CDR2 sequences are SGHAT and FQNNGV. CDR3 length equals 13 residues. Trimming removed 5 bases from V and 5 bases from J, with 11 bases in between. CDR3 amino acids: CASSRYGVDTQYF. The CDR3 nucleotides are TGTGCCAGCAGCCGCTATGGGGTAGATACGCAGTATTTT.

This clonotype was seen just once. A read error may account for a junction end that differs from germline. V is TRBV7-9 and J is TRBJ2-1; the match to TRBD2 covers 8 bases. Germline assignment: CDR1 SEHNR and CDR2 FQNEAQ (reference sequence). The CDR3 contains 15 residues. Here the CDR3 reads CASSQSGRAYNEQFF. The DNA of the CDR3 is TGTGCCAGCAGCCAGAGCGGGAGAGCCTATAATGAGCAGTTCTTC.

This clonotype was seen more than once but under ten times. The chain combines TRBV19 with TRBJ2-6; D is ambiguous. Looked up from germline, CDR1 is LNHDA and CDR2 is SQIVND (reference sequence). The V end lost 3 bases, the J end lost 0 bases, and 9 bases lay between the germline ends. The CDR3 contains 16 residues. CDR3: CASSMRQSSGANVLTF. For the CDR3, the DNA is TGTGCCAGTAGTATGCGGCAGTCCTCTGGGGCCAACGTCCTGACTTTC.

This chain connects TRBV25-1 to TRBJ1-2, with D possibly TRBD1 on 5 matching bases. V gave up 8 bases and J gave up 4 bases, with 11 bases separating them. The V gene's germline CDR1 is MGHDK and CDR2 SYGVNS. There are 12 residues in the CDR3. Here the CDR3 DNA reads TGTGCCAGCGGGGGGACTCCCTATGGCTACACCTTC. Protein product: CASGGTPYGYTF.

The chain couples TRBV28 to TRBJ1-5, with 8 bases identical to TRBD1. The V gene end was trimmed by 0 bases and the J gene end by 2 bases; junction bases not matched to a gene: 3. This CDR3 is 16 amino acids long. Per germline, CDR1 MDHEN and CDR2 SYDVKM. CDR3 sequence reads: CASSLWAGGGNQPQHF. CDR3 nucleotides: TGTGCCAGCAGTTTATGGGCAGGGGGCGGCAATCAGCCCCAGCATTTT.

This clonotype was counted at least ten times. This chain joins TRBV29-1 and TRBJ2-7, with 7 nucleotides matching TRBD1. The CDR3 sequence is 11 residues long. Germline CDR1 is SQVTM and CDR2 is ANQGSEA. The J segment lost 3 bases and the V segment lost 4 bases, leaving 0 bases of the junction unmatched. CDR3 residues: CSVGDSYEQYV. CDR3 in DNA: TGCAGCGTTGGGGACAGCTACGAGCAGTACGTC.

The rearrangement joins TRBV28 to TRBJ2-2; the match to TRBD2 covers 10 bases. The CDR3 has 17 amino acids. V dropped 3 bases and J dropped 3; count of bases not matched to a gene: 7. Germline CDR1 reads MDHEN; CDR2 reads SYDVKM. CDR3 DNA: TGTGCCAGCAGTTTTTTTCGGCTAGCGGGAGACACCGGGGAGCTGTTTTTT. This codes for CASSFFRLAGDTGELFF.

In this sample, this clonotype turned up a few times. The CDR3 nucleotides read TGTGCCAGCAGCTTAGCCGGGTCGGGGGCCAATAACTATGGCTACACCTTC. It encodes CASSLAGSGANNYGYTF. V usage is TRBV7-6 and J usage is TRBJ1-2; D is possibly TRBD1 (6 bases). The CDR3 is 17 amino acids. The germline gives CDR1 SGHVS, CDR2 FNYEAQ. The V gene lost 0 bases and the J gene lost 1 base, with 15 bases spanning the gap.

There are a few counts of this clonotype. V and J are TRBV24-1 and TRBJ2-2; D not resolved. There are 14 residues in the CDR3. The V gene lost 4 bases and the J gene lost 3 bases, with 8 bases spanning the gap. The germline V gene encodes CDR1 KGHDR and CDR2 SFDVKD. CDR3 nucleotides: TGTGCCACCAGTGACCAGAGAGACACCGGGGAGCTGTTTTTT. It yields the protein CATSDQRDTGELFF.

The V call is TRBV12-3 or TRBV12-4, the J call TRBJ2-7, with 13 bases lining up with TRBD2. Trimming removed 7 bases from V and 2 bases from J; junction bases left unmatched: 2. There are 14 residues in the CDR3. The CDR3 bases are TGTGCCAGCAAACTAGCGGGAGGGACCTACGAGCAGTACTTC. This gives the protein CASKLAGGTYEQYF.